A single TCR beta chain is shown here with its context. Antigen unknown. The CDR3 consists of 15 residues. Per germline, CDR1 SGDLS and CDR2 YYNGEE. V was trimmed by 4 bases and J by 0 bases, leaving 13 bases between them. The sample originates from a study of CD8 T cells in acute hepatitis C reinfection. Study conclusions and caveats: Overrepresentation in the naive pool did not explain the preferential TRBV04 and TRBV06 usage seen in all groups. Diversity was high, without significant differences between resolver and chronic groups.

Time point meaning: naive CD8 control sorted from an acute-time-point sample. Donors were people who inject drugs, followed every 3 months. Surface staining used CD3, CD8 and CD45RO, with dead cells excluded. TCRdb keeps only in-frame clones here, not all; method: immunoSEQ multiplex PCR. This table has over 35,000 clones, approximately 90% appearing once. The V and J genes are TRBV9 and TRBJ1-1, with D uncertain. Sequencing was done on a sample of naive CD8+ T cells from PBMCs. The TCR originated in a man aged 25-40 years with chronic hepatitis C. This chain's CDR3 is CASSPYLGVNTEAFF. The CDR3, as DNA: TGTGCCAGCAGCCCTTACCTTGGGGTGAACACTGAAGCTTTCTTT.